These 15 T cell receptor beta chains came from one sample sequenced in a study of control samples from healthy donors and cancer patients (dated by TCRdb to 2020 to 2022). The library was obtained by the immunoSEQ multiplex PCR assay. TCRdb carries this immuneACCESS record with in-frame sequences only. Its versions omit some clonotypes, under half of them owing to an unresolved V gene in the studies checked, with the rest unexplained. This sample holds about 110,000 clones; around 80% were observed only once. Jointly, the top ten make up around 6.4% of the sample. Sample: blood. The receptors here all came from a man aged 18 to 29 in good health.

The chain employs TRBV28 and TRBJ2-3, with 11 bases fitting TRBD2. CDR1 is MDHEN, CDR2 SYDVKM, per germline. This CDR3 contains 16 residues. The V segment lost 6 bases and the J segment 0 bases; nucleotides outside the gene matches: 5. CDR3 sequence reads: CASSRSGGVSTDTQYF. The CDR3 bases are TGTGCCAGCAGCCGTAGCGGGGGGGTAAGCACAGATACGCAGTATTTT.

The chain is built from TRBV9 and TRBJ2-1; perhaps TRBD1 as D (6 bases). Germline values: CDR1 SGDLS, CDR2 YYNGEE. The CDR3 has 16 amino acids. V was trimmed by 3 bases and J by 1 base, leaving 14 bases between them. The CDR3 coding sequence is TGTGCCAGCAGCGAGGGAAGTCAGGGGTCCTACAATGAGCAGTTCTTC. Amino acid sequence: CASSEGSQGSYNEQFF.

This sequence joins TRBV6-5 and TRBJ1-5; TRBD1 is a possible D gene (5 bases). Germline assignment: CDR1 MNHEY and CDR2 SVGAGI. The CDR3 contains 14 residues. V was clipped by 10 bases and J by 0 bases, with 13 bases between them. This chain's CDR3 is CATGGINSNQPQHF. The CDR3 nucleotides are TGTGCCACCGGGGGGATTAATAGCAATCAGCCCCAGCATTTT.

Within the sample, this clone is medium-sized. The chain is built from TRBV18 and TRBJ2-3; unclear D gene. The germline gives CDR1 KGHSH, CDR2 LQKENI. V dropped 2 bases and J dropped 0 bases, with 9 bases sitting between them. This CDR3 is 15 amino acids long. CDR3 DNA: TGTGCCAGCTCACCAATTTCTGCGAGCACAGATACGCAGTATTTT. This sequence encodes CASSPISASTDTQYF.

The V gene is TRBV5-4, the J gene TRBJ2-5; D remains ambiguous. The CDR3 is made up of 11 amino acids. V lost 4 bases to trimming and J lost 5 bases, with 6 bases between them. Germline V gene sequence: CDR1 SGHNT, CDR2 YYREEE (reference sequence). This chain's CDR3 is CASSLRETQYF. The CDR3 DNA reads as TGTGCCAGCAGCCTTAGGGAGACCCAGTACTTC.

This clone was seen more than once but under ten times. The chain joins TRBV6-5 to TRBJ1-3; no definite D call. Per the germline V gene, CDR1 is MNHEY and CDR2 is SVGAGI. Trimming stripped 6 bases from V and 0 bases from J, with 9 bases between. The CDR3 has 14 residues. CDR3 sequence: CASRFLNSGNTIYF. CDR3 in DNA: TGTGCCAGCAGGTTCCTAAACTCTGGAAACACCATATATTTT.

This rearrangement joins TRBV5-6 to TRBJ2-7; D ambiguous. Trimming took 0 bases from V and 4 from J, leaving 5 bases between them. Per the germline V gene, CDR1 is SGHDT and CDR2 is YYEEEE. CDR3 size: 12 residues. The CDR3 nucleotides are TGTGCCAGCAGCTTGGAGGGTTACGAGCAGTACGTC. Its protein product is CASSLEGYEQYV.

The CDR3 DNA follows: TGTGCCAGCAGTAAATATTCAGATACGCAGTATTTT. Protein: CASSKYSDTQYF. This chain links TRBV7-2 with TRBJ2-3; D gene unclear. This CDR3 region has 12 residues. Germline assignment: CDR1 SGHTA and CDR2 FQGNSA. V gave up 6 bases and J gave up 4 bases, with 8 bases separating them. Using reference TRBV7-2 and TRBJ2-3 for the parts outside the CDR3, the full variable domain is GAGVSQSPSNKVTEKGKDVELRCDPISGHTALYWYRQSLGQGLEFLIYFQGNSAPDKSGLPSDRFSAERTGGSVSTLTIQRTQQEDSAVYLCASSKYSDTQYFGPGTRLTVL.

The chain has TRBV4-1 and TRBJ1-4, with no clear D. This CDR3 contains 16 residues. Germline V gene lookup returns CDR1 MGHRA and CDR2 YSYEKL. V was shortened by 5 bases and J by 8 bases, with 21 bases between the two germline ends. The CDR3 DNA is TGCGCCAGCAGCATGGAGCAGGATCCTTTTGGGGAAAAACTGTTTTTT. Translated: CASSMEQDPFGEKLFF.

The DNA of the CDR3 is TGTGCCTGGAGGTTAGCGGGCGGGGATGAGCAGTTCTTC. It yields the protein CAWRLAGGDEQFF. The chain links TRBV30 to TRBJ2-1; 7 bases match TRBD2. CDR1 GTSNPN and CDR2 SVGIG come from the germline V gene (reference sequence). There are 13 residues in the CDR3. J lost 8 bases, V lost 3 bases, and 7 bases had no gene match.

The rearrangement uses TRBV4-1 and TRBJ1-1; a possible D gene is TRBD1 (5 bases). The V gene lost 3 bases and the J gene lost 3 bases, with 17 bases spanning the gap. The germline V gene has CDR1 MGHRA and CDR2 YSYEKL. The CDR3 loop spans 16 amino acids. CDR3 sequence: CASSHIAGWGYTEAFF. Here the CDR3 DNA reads TGCGCCAGCAGCCATATCGCTGGCTGGGGGTACACTGAAGCTTTCTTT.

This clone has just a few counts. The chain has TRBV4-3 and TRBJ2-7; TRBD1 might be the D (5 bases). V lost 0 bases to trimming and J lost 2 bases, with 11 bases between them. CDR1 LGHNA and CDR2 YSLEER come from the germline V gene. The CDR3 length is 15 residues. The CDR3 protein is CASSQEPGSTYEQYF. CDR3 in DNA: TGCGCCAGCAGCCAAGAGCCAGGGTCTACCTACGAGCAGTACTTC.

The chain employs TRBV6-1 and TRBJ2-7; 8 bases match TRBD1. The CDR3 totals 16 residues. In germline, CDR1 is MNHNS, CDR2 SASEGT. V was clipped by 1 base and J by 2 bases; unmatched bases: 7. CDR3 protein: CASSEVGQAGPYEQYV. DNA of the CDR3: TGTGCCAGCAGTGAAGTGGGACAGGCTGGGCCCTACGAGCAGTACGTC.

This chain joins TRBV29-1 and TRBJ1-1; D call uncertain. The V gene's germline CDR1 is SQVTM and CDR2 ANQGSEA. Between the trimmed V and J ends, which lost 1 base and 5 bases, there was a span of 8 bases. This CDR3 region has 12 residues. The CDR3 loop reads CSVEASRTEAFF. The CDR3 nucleotides read TGCAGCGTTGAAGCTTCCCGGACTGAAGCTTTCTTT.

The J gene is TRBJ1-1, the V gene TRBV7-2; D gene ambiguous. From germline, CDR1 is SGHTA and CDR2 FQGNSA. The CDR3 is 15 amino acids. Between the trimmed V and J ends, which lost 1 base and 6 bases, there was a span of 15 bases. CDR3 bases: TGTGCCAGCAGCTTAGGTCCAAATCAAAGGGCTGAAGCTTTCTTT. Amino acids: CASSLGPNQRAEAFF.